The 22 T cell receptor beta chains in this list originate from one sample, sequenced in a study of cytomegalovirus exposure and HLA in healthy donors (dated by TCRdb to 2016 to 2017). The library was produced with the immunoSEQ multiplex PCR assay. A mixture of 60 forward primers for TCR Vbeta segments and 13 reverse primers for TCR Jbeta segments was used in the multiplex PCR. TCRdb obtained this table from immuneACCESS and retained in-frame rearrangements with V and J assigned. These tables miss some clones; where compared with another copy, unresolved V genes account for less than half of the shortfall, and the remainder is unexplained. In this sample the table shows about 100,000 clones, under 80% of which occur a single time. The ten largest clones add up to 7.1% of the sample. Input material: PBMCs. The receptors come from a middle-aged man in good health and CMV-seropositive.

V and J are TRBV7-9 and TRBJ1-1; tentatively, D is TRBD1 (5 bases). Germline lookup yields CDR1 SEHNR and CDR2 FQNEAQ (reference sequence). CDR3 length: 12 amino acids. Trimming removed 5 bases at V and 8 bases at J, with 12 bases between. Here the CDR3 reads CASSRGAMEAFF. The DNA for the CDR3 is TGTGCCAGCAGCCGTGGGGCTATGGAAGCTTTCTTT. Full variable domain (remainder filled in from reference TRBV7-9 and TRBJ1-1): DTGVSQNPRHKITKRGQNVTFRCDPISEHNRLYWYRQTLGQGPEFLTYFQNEAQLEKSRLLSDRFSAERPKGSFSTLEIQRTEQGDSAMYLCASSRGAMEAFFGQGTRLTVV.

A few counts support this clone. The rearrangement uses TRBV14 and TRBJ1-1, with D tentatively TRBD1 (6 bases). CDR1 and CDR2 (germline): SGHDN, FVKESK. The CDR3 extends over 15 amino acids. Trimming took off 3 bases at V and 0 bases at J, with 11 bases between the two ends. The CDR3 DNA sequence: TGTGCCAGCAGCCACCTAAGGACAGTGAACACTGAAGCTTTCTTT. Its translation is CASSHLRTVNTEAFF.

The sample holds a few counts of this clone. V is TRBV5-1 and J is TRBJ1-4; a possible D gene is TRBD1 (6 bases). The CDR3 covers 16 residues. Germline CDR1 is SGHRS and CDR2 is YFSETQ. Trimming took off 4 bases at V and 8 bases at J, with 21 bases between the two ends. Here the CDR3 reads CASSERMSGVREKLFF. The DNA for the CDR3 is TGCGCCAGCAGCGAACGCATGTCAGGGGTTAGGGAAAAACTGTTTTTT.

The V call is TRBV6-6, the J call TRBJ2-1, with D unresolved. The CDR3 is 15 residues long. V lost 0 bases to trimming and J lost 2 bases, with 8 bases between them. In germline, CDR1 is MNHNY, CDR2 SVGAGI (reference sequence). CDR3 in DNA: TGTGCCAGCAGTTACTCAAACAGTGCCTACAATGAGCAGTTCTTC. It encodes CASSYSNSAYNEQFF.

This clone was detected a few times. Here the CDR3 DNA reads TGTGCCAGCAGTTTACAGAGCAATAGAGGCGAGCAGTACTTC. It codes for CASSLQSNRGEQYF. This chain links TRBV27 with TRBJ2-7; no definite D call. CDR1 is MNHEY and CDR2 is SMNVEV in the germline V gene (reference sequence). V was cut by 2 bases and J by 6 bases, with 14 bases left in between. CDR3 length: 14 residues.

The chain has TRBV6-6 and TRBJ1-5, with unresolved D. The V and J ends lost 5 bases and 5 bases respectively, with 13 bases between them. The CDR3 totals 14 residues. Germline assignment: CDR1 MNHNY and CDR2 SVGAGI (reference sequence). CDR3 coding DNA: TGTGCCAGCAGTGCCAACAGAGAATATCAGCCCCAGCATTTT. It specifies CASSANREYQPQHF.

The chain employs TRBV7-3 and TRBJ2-5; 7 nucleotides match TRBD1. The trim removed 10 bases at V and 7 bases at J, leaving 12 bases unmatched. The germline gives CDR1 SGHTA, CDR2 FQGTGA. This CDR3 is built from 13 residues. The CDR3 protein is CATARGQGGTQYF. The CDR3 DNA reads TGTGCCACCGCGAGGGGGCAAGGGGGGACCCAGTACTTC. The variable domain in full, completed from reference TRBV7-3 and TRBJ2-5, reads GAGVSQTPSNKVTEKGKYVELRCDPISGHTALYWYRQSLGQGPEFLIYFQGTGAADDSGLPNDRFFAVRPEGSVSTLKIQRTERGDSAVYLCATARGQGGTQYFGPGTRLLVL.

The chain has TRBV7-9 and TRBJ2-1; maybe TRBD2 (5 bases). CDR1 and CDR2 (germline): SEHNR, FQNEAQ (reference sequence). The length of the CDR3 is 14 residues. V was clipped by 3 bases and J by 1 base, with 7 bases between them. For the CDR3, the DNA is TGTGCCAGCAGCTTTAGCGTTTCCTACAATGAGCAGTTCTTC. This gives the protein CASSFSVSYNEQFF. Drawing the rest from reference TRBV7-9 and TRBJ2-1, the complete variable domain is DTGVSQNPRHKITKRGQNVTFRCDPISEHNRLYWYRQTLGQGPEFLTYFQNEAQLEKSRLLSDRFSAERPKGSFSTLEIQRTEQGDSAMYLCASSFSVSYNEQFFGPGTRLTVL.

As DNA, the CDR3 is TGTGCCAGCAGCTACCGACTGACTAGCGGGAGAGCGAATGAGCAGTTCTTC. Amino acid sequence: CASSYRLTSGRANEQFF. The chain recombines TRBV14 with TRBJ2-1; TRBD2 matches at 12 bases. This CDR3 is 17 amino acids long. From germline, CDR1 is SGHDN and CDR2 FVKESK. V shed 5 bases, J shed 7 bases, and the junction held 12 bases outside the gene matches.

The chain uses TRBV14 and TRBJ1-2; D is perhaps TRBD1 (5 bases). The CDR3 totals 13 residues. Germline loops: CDR1 SGHDN, CDR2 FVKESK. Trimming took off 4 bases at V and 8 bases at J, with 14 bases between the two ends. In DNA, the CDR3 is TGTGCCAGCAGCCCTGGGGCCGTGATGGGCTACACCTTC. Its protein is CASSPGAVMGYTF.

The chain recombines TRBV29-1 with TRBJ2-1; TRBD1 aligns across 10 bases. Looked up from germline, CDR1 is SQVTM and CDR2 is ANQGSEA. V shed 4 bases, J shed 7 bases, and the junction held 7 bases outside the gene matches. This CDR3 spans 14 amino acids. CDR3 sequence: CSVGRQGARNEQFF. The CDR3 nucleotides are TGCAGCGTTGGGAGACAGGGGGCGCGAAATGAGCAGTTCTTC.

The CDR3 DNA sequence: TGTGCCAGCAGCTCCGGACTAGCGGGAGGTGCGGATACGCAGTATTTT. Translation gives CASSSGLAGGADTQYF. The chain combines TRBV11-2 with TRBJ2-3; TRBD2 aligns across 14 bases. The CDR3 is 16 amino acids. V lost 4 bases, J lost 6 bases, and 6 bases stayed unmatched. Germline V CDR1 and CDR2: SGHAT, FQNNGV. The entire variable domain, with the rest obtained from reference TRBV11-2 and TRBJ2-3, is as follows: EAGVAQSPRYKIIEKRQSVAFWCNPISGHATLYWYQQILGQGPKLLIQFQNNGVVDDSQLPKDRFSAERLKGVDSTLKIQPAKLEDSAVYLCASSSGLAGGADTQYFGPGTRLTVL.

The V gene is TRBV29-1, the J gene TRBJ2-5, with 7 nucleotides matching TRBD1. J was trimmed by 2 bases and V by 4 bases; bases with no gene match: 7. The CDR3 extends over 14 amino acids. Germline V gene sequence: CDR1 SQVTM, CDR2 ANQGSEA. The DNA of the CDR3 is TGCAGCGTTGTGCCAGGGGGTTTTCAAGAGACCCAGTACTTC. Translating gives CSVVPGGFQETQYF.

The genes are TRBV27 and TRBJ1-2; 9 nucleotides line up with TRBD1. This CDR3 has 11 residues. With V trimmed by 6 bases and J by 8 bases, 1 base remained unmatched. CDR1 and CDR2 from the germline V gene are MNHEY and SMNVEV (reference sequence). The CDR3 DNA reads TGTGCCAGCAGGGGACAGGGAGGCTACACCTTC. Translating gives CASRGQGGYTF.

The table lists this clone with a few counts. This chain connects TRBV28 to TRBJ2-1, with D uncertain. The germline V gene has CDR1 MDHEN and CDR2 SYDVKM. V was cut by 5 bases and J by 5 bases, with 19 bases left in between. CDR3 length: 16 amino acids. CDR3 amino acids: CASSEVRSSQDNEQFF. The CDR3, as DNA: TGTGCCAGCAGTGAAGTACGGTCCTCCCAGGACAATGAGCAGTTCTTC.

This clone showed up just a few times. The J gene is TRBJ1-5, the V gene TRBV6-1; D ambiguous. CDR1 and CDR2 from the germline V gene are MNHNS and SASEGT. This CDR3 region has 14 residues. Deletions cut 4 bases from V and 4 bases from J, with 11 bases between. The DNA for the CDR3 is TGTGCCAGCAGTGGTGGGCAGAAGAATCAGCCCCAGCATTTT. Translating gives CASSGGQKNQPQHF.

The chain uses TRBV14 and TRBJ2-3; D is undetermined. From germline, CDR1 is SGHDN and CDR2 FVKESK. The V end was cut by 6 bases, the J end by 2 bases, with 15 bases between. The CDR3 is 15 residues long. The CDR3 reads CASSLTHTTTDTQYF. DNA for the CDR3: TGTGCCAGCAGTTTGACGCACACTACCACAGATACGCAGTATTTT.

The gene calls are TRBV7-6 and TRBJ2-2, with 11 bases that match TRBD2. V lost 6 bases and J lost 6; bases outside the gene matches: 9. The CDR3 totals 16 residues. Germline V gene sequence: CDR1 SGHVS, CDR2 FNYEAQ. CDR3 coding DNA: TGTGCCAGCAGACTAACTAGCGGGAGTATCCCCGGGGAGCTGTTTTTT. Translated, it gives CASRLTSGSIPGELFF.

This clone has a handful of counts. The rearrangement joins TRBV19 to TRBJ2-5; D is unresolved. The CDR3 spans 14 residues. The ends were cut back, 3 bases at V and 3 bases at J, with 11 bases in the middle. The germline V gene encodes CDR1 LNHDA and CDR2 SQIVND (reference sequence). CDR3 nucleotide sequence: TGTGCCAGTAGTATTGGTAACACGAAAGAGACCCAGTACTTC. Amino acids: CASSIGNTKETQYF. Filled out from reference TRBV19 and TRBJ2-5, the complete variable domain reads DGGITQSPKYLFRKEGQNVTLSCEQNLNHDAMYWYRQDPGQGLRLIYYSQIVNDFQKGDIAEGYSVSREKKESFPLTVTSAQKNPTAFYLCASSIGNTKETQYFGPGTRLLVL.

The sample holds one count of this clone. The chain links TRBV4-3 to TRBJ1-1, with a tentative D call TRBD1 (6 bases). V was clipped by 0 bases and J by 9 bases, with 11 bases between them. This CDR3 comprises 13 residues. CDR1 LGHNA and CDR2 YSLEER come from the germline V gene. DNA of the CDR3: TGCGCCAGCAGCCAAGAGGGGGCTAGCCAAGCTTTCTTT. It is translated as CASSQEGASQAFF.

This clone has a single count. This chain connects TRBV9 to TRBJ2-1; no firm D call. V was shortened by 0 bases and J by 8 bases, with 12 bases between the two germline ends. The CDR3 is 14 amino acids. Germline CDR1 SGDLS, CDR2 YYNGEE. In DNA form, the CDR3 reads TGTGCCAGCAGCGTAGGCACAGTTTTGGATGAGCAGTTCTTC. This codes for CASSVGTVLDEQFF.

This clone was detected only a few times. V and J are TRBV12-5 and TRBJ2-3; a possible D gene is TRBD2 (5 bases). V was shortened by 3 bases and J by 6 bases, with 10 bases between the two germline ends. Germline CDR1 is LGHNT and CDR2 is FRNRAP. The CDR3 covers 13 residues. The CDR3 DNA is TGTGCTAGTGGTTTCGGGGTCGGGGATACGCAGTATTTT. As protein: CASGFGVGDTQYF.